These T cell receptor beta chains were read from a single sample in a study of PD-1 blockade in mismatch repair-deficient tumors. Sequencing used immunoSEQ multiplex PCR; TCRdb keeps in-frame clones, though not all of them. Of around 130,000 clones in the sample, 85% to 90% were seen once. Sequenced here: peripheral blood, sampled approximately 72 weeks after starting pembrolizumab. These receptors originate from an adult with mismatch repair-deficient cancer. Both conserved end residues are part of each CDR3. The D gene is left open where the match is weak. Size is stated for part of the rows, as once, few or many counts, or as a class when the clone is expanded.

TGTGCCAGCAGCTTAGTTGGTACCTCCCTCTCCTACGAGCAGTACTTC	CASSLVGTSLSYEQYF	TRBV7-9	TRBJ2-7	-	-
TGTGCCAGCAGCTTGTCACATCCCACTGAAGCTTTCTTT	CASSLSHPTEAFF	TRBV5-5	TRBJ1-1	-	once
TGCGCCAGCAGCCCGACGGGCACTAGCGGAGCCGTCTACGAGCAGTACTTC	CASSPTGTSGAVYEQYF	TRBV4-3	TRBJ2-7	TRBD2	-
TGTGCCAGCACCCTAAGGGGGTGGAAACTCACCGGGGAGCTGTTTTTT	CASTLRGWKLTGELFF	TRBV28	TRBJ2-2	-	-
TGTGCCAGTAGTGATCCGGGACGGCTGTCCTACGAGCAGTACTTC	CASSDPGRLSYEQYF	TRBV19	TRBJ2-7	-	-
TGTGCCAGCACCGAGGGGGACTATGGCTACACCTTC	CASTEGDYGYTF	TRBV6-6	TRBJ1-2	-	-
TGTGCCACCAGCTCCGGAGGGGCTCGAGCTTTCTTT	CATSSGGARAFF	TRBV15	TRBJ1-1	-	-
TGCGCCAGCAGCCAACGAACAGGGGGAGGTCAAGCCCAGCATTTT	CASSQRTGGGQAQHF	TRBV4-1	TRBJ1-5	TRBD1	-
TGTGCCAGCAGCTCGGGACAGGGACATGGCTACACCTTC	CASSSGQGHGYTF	TRBV7-9	TRBJ1-2	TRBD1	-
TGTGCCATCAGAGTGACTAGCGGGAGCTTTACAGATACGCAGTATTTT	CAIRVTSGSFTDTQYF	TRBV10-3	TRBJ2-3	TRBD2	few
TGTGCCTGGAGTAGTAGGACGGAGACCCAGTACTTC	CAWSSRTETQYF	TRBV30	TRBJ2-5	-	-
TGCAGCGTTGTAGGGGGGAAGGGCTCTGGAAACACCATATATTTT	CSVVGGKGSGNTIYF	TRBV29-1	TRBJ1-3	-	-
TGTGCCAGCAGAGGGCAGGGAGGCTCTAGCGGGAGGGCCGATCCCTACAATGAGCAGTTCTTC	CASRGQGGSSGRADPYNEQFF	TRBV28	TRBJ2-1	TRBD2	-
TGTGCCTGGAGCCTTCCTACAGGGGGGAAAGAGACCCAGTACTTC	CAWSLPTGGKETQYF	TRBV30	TRBJ2-5	TRBD1	-
TGTGCCAGCTCACACTCGAAAGGGGCCTACGAGCAGTACTTC	CASSHSKGAYEQYF	TRBV18	TRBJ2-7	-	once
TGTGCCTGGACCAAAGGGACTAGCGGGAGGGTTGACGGGGAGCTGTTTTTT	CAWTKGTSGRVDGELFF	TRBV30	TRBJ2-2	TRBD2	-
TGTGCCAGCAACTCCCTTACAGGGGACGGGGACACCGGGGAGCTGTTTTTT	CASNSLTGDGDTGELFF	TRBV27	TRBJ2-2	TRBD1	once
TGTGCCAGCAGCTCGGCGGGCGCCCAGGGAGGCTATGGCTACACCTTC	CASSSAGAQGGYGYTF	TRBV7-2	TRBJ1-2	-	-
TGCGCCAGCAGCTCCCATCCGGGGAGCACAGATACGCAGTATTTT	CASSSHPGSTDTQYF	TRBV4-1	TRBJ2-3	-	-
TGTGCCAGCAGCCCGGACATATTGAACACTGAAGCTTTCTTT	CASSPDILNTEAFF	TRBV5-6	TRBJ1-1	-	-
TGTGCCAGCAGTTTAATCTTAGCGGGAGGGGCGGATACGCAGTATTTT	CASSLILAGGADTQYF	TRBV27	TRBJ2-3	TRBD2	-
TGTGCTAGCGCCCAGGAGGGGGGTTTGACCGGGGAGCTGTTTTTT	CASAQEGGLTGELFF	TRBV12-5	TRBJ2-2	-	-
TGCGCCAGCAGCCAAAGGGTCTCTAGCGCAGAGACCCAGTACTTC	CASSQRVSSAETQYF	TRBV4-1	TRBJ2-5	-	-
TGTGCCAGCAGCATCGGACCTACCGGGACCTACGAGCAGTACTTC	CASSIGPTGTYEQYF	TRBV11-1	TRBJ2-7	-	-
TGTGCCACCAGCAGAGGAGTGGCTAGCGGGGAGGAAGAGACCCAGTACTTC	CATSRGVASGEEETQYF	TRBV15	TRBJ2-5	TRBD2	-
TGTGCCTGGAGTAGGGCAGTACAAGCTTTCTTT	CAWSRAVQAFF	TRBV30	TRBJ1-1	-	few
TGTGCCAGCAGCCTCCTTGTAGCGGGAGGGCCCAGGGAGCAGTACTTC	CASSLLVAGGPREQYF	TRBV27	TRBJ2-7	TRBD2	-
TGTGCCAGCAGCCAGGGACAGGGAGCGAACACCGGGGAGCTGTTTTTT	CASSQGQGANTGELFF	TRBV4-2	TRBJ2-2	TRBD1	once
TGTGCCAGCAGTTGGGGTCAGGAGCAGTTCTTC	CASSWGQEQFF	TRBV9	TRBJ2-1	-	-
TGTGCCAGCAGCCTTGGGACAGGAGGTTACGAGCAGTACTTC	CASSLGTGGYEQYF	TRBV13	TRBJ2-7	TRBD1	few
TGTGCCAGTAGTATGATCCCAAGATACTCCCGAGATGAGCAGTACTTC	CASSMIPRYSRDEQYF	TRBV19	TRBJ2-7	-	few
TGTGCCAGCAGGGGACAGGGGGTCGCCTACGAGCAGTACTTC	CASRGQGVAYEQYF	TRBV7-8	TRBJ2-7	TRBD1	-
TGCGCCAGCAGCCAAGACTTCCGAACCCGGTTCTTC	CASSQDFRTRFF	TRBV4-1	TRBJ2-1	-	-
TGTGCCAGCTCGGGGGGCAGGGGGCCTCGGGAGACCCAGTACTTC	CASSGGRGPRETQYF	TRBV27	TRBJ2-5	-	-
TGTGCCAGTACCACTAGCGGGGAGCTGTTTTTT	CASTTSGELFF	TRBV19	TRBJ2-2	-	-
TGTGCCAGCAGCCTCCAAGGGGACACAGATACGCAGTATTTT	CASSLQGDTDTQYF	TRBV5-4	TRBJ2-3	-	-
TGCAGCGTTGACCGGGAGGCCTCCCATGAGCAGTTCTTC	CSVDREASHEQFF	TRBV29-1	TRBJ2-1	TRBD2	-
TGTGCCAGCAGTTTGGGACTAGCGGGAGGGGATGAGCAGTTCTTC	CASSLGLAGGDEQFF	TRBV27	TRBJ2-1	TRBD2	-
TGTGCCAGCAGTGCCGGACAGATCTCTGGGCCCCAGCATTTT	CASSAGQISGPQHF	TRBV28	TRBJ1-5	-	-
TGTGCCACCAAAACGGGACAGGGGGACTATGGCTACACCTTC	CATKTGQGDYGYTF	TRBV6-1	TRBJ1-2	TRBD1	-
TGCAGCGTTGTGGCAGCCCCGAACACTGAAGCTTTCTTT	CSVVAAPNTEAFF	TRBV29-1	TRBJ1-1	-	-
TGTGCCAGCAGACCTCAGGAGTTCAATCAGCCCCAGCATTTT	CASRPQEFNQPQHF	TRBV2	TRBJ1-5	-	few
TGTGCCAGCAGCGAGGGGACAGGAGCTGGCAATGAGCAGTTCTTC	CASSEGTGAGNEQFF	TRBV9	TRBJ2-1	TRBD1	-
TGTGCCAGCAGTTTAGCAGGGACGGGGGGAACCTTCTCTGGAAACACCATATATTTT	CASSLAGTGGTFSGNTIYF	TRBV28	TRBJ1-3	-	-
TGCGCCAGCAGCGCGGAAAACGACTACGAGCAGTACTTC	CASSAENDYEQYF	TRBV5-1	TRBJ2-7	-	-
TGTGCCAGCAGTTATGGGGGACAGGGCATTGGCTACACCTTC	CASSYGGQGIGYTF	TRBV6-5	TRBJ1-2	TRBD1	-
TGTGCCAGCAGTTTCTGGGGGACAGGGGCTGAAGCTTTCTTT	CASSFWGTGAEAFF	TRBV27	TRBJ1-1	TRBD1	-
TGTGCCAGCAGCGTAGACCCGTTGATGAGCGGGAGTTCGGCGGATGAGCAGTTCTTC	CASSVDPLMSGSSADEQFF	TRBV9	TRBJ2-1	TRBD2	-
TGTGCCAGCAGCGTAGAGGCTACAGGCGAGCAGTACTTC	CASSVEATGEQYF	TRBV9	TRBJ2-7	-	-
TGTGCCAGCAGCTTTGGCACAGGGGGCAGGAGGGATACGCAGTATTTT	CASSFGTGGRRDTQYF	TRBV5-6	TRBJ2-3	TRBD1	-
TGTGCCAGCAGGCCGGACAATCAGCCCCAGCATTTT	CASRPDNQPQHF	TRBV6-6	TRBJ1-5	-	-